Listed here are 2 T cell receptor beta chains from one sample, sequenced in a study of shared clonotypes between healthy human individuals. This table comes from immunoSEQ multiplex PCR, and its TCRdb copy is limited to in-frame clones, with some not included. The sample includes 1.6 million or so clones, around 98.5% seen only once; the top ten take approximately 0.4%. Sequencing used naive CD4+ T cells sorted from blood. Subset specified: CD45RA+ positively selected. The receptor source for this set is a man aged 25 to 45 in good health.

This chain connects TRBV9 to TRBJ2-1, with D tentatively TRBD1 (7 bases). Trimming took off 3 bases at V and 5 bases at J, with 21 bases between the two ends. CDR1 and CDR2 (germline): SGDLS, YYNGEE. The CDR3 totals 17 residues. CDR3: CASSASLSRGVNNEQFF. The CDR3 DNA follows: TGTGCCAGCAGCGCCTCCTTGTCCAGGGGGGTCAACAATGAGCAGTTCTTC.

V and J are TRBV28 and TRBJ1-2; 8 bases are a match to TRBD1. There are 16 residues in the CDR3. The junction had 10 bases not matched to a gene; V was cut back by 3 bases and J by 4 bases. Germline CDR1 reads MDHEN; CDR2 reads SYDVKM. As DNA, the CDR3 is TGTGCCAGCAGTTTGAGTAGGGACAGGACACTCTATGGCTACACCTTC. Encoded protein: CASSLSRDRTLYGYTF.